This T cell receptor beta chain derives from a study of T cell repertoires in cytomegalovirus infection. Background on the study: Public TCR beta signatures indicated both CMV infection and matching HLA type.

TCRdb called the reads again in MiXCR, with one record for every CDR3 protein. The sample has about 740,000 distinct CDR3 sequences; around a third are singletons. The study, taken as a whole, reports: What dominated the ex vivo response were HLA-C-restricted CMV-specific TCR beta clonotypes.

CDR1 is SGHAT and CDR2 is FQNNGV in the germline V gene. V was cut by 3 bases and J by 0 bases, with 8 bases left in between. The CDR3 has 14 residues. On this clonotype: The antigen is not known.

The receptor was isolated from a human donor in good health (CMV status not recorded). Some clones in this sample may be carry-over from other donors' samples. Sample: cultured PBMCs, taken from culture after CMV antigen stimulation. The rearrangement uses TRBV11-2 and TRBJ1-1; D remains ambiguous. CDR3 DNA: TGTGCCAGCAGCTTCGTCGGGATGAACACTGAAGCTTTCTTT. This translates into CASSFVGMNTEAFF.